Listed below are T cell receptor beta chains from one sample, sequenced in a study of T cells expressing NK-cell markers. TCRdb re-called the 5' RACE reads; every CDR3 protein appears as one record, without DNA. The table for this sample gives about 260,000 distinct CDR3 sequences. Sequenced: blood T cells: a sorted CD56 or NKG2C T cell subset, CD4+ or CD8+ T cells, or bulk PBMC T cells (not recorded which). The receptor source for this set is a woman aged 18-70 years in good health. Each CDR3 is given with its conserved first and last residue. Size values are once, few and many counts, or a class for expanded clones, and some rows have none.

abundance: NA
j_gene: TRBJ2-7
v_gene: TRBV6-5
CDR3aa: CASSYSREGRGGEQYF

abundance: NA
j_gene: TRBJ2-1
v_gene: TRBV12-3/TRBV12-4
CDR3aa: CASSFGTVSYNEQFF

abundance: NA
j_gene: TRBJ2-5
v_gene: TRBV12-3/TRBV12-4
CDR3aa: CASSSGTGRVETQYF

abundance: NA
j_gene: TRBJ1-1
v_gene: TRBV2
CDR3aa: CASSERQGNTEAFF

abundance: NA
j_gene: TRBJ2-3
v_gene: TRBV4-2
CDR3aa: CASSQDSGEGTDTQYF

abundance: NA
j_gene: TRBJ1-2
v_gene: TRBV9
CDR3aa: CASSNSGYGYTF

abundance: NA
j_gene: TRBJ2-2
v_gene: TRBV4-1
CDR3aa: CASSHRATGELFF

abundance: NA
j_gene: TRBJ2-1
v_gene: TRBV6-2/TRBV6-3
CDR3aa: CASSSSLAGGNNEQFF

abundance: NA
j_gene: TRBJ2-7
v_gene: TRBV6-2/TRBV6-3
CDR3aa: CASRESPGTVDYEQYF

abundance: medium-sized
j_gene: TRBJ2-1
v_gene: TRBV4-3
CDR3aa: CASSAGAEGSSYNEQFF

abundance: NA
j_gene: TRBJ1-1
v_gene: TRBV9
CDR3aa: CASSALFPDRVPRDTEAFF

abundance: NA
j_gene: TRBJ2-1
v_gene: TRBV6-5
CDR3aa: CASSYEQGAYNEQFF

abundance: NA
j_gene: TRBJ2-1
v_gene: TRBV7-9
CDR3aa: CASSLPPGYNEQFF

abundance: NA
j_gene: TRBJ2-7
v_gene: TRBV12-3/TRBV12-4
CDR3aa: CASGRKYEQYF

abundance: NA
j_gene: TRBJ2-3
v_gene: TRBV18
CDR3aa: CASSPVLAVATDTQYF

abundance: NA
j_gene: TRBJ2-7
v_gene: TRBV7-2
CDR3aa: CASSPKTGALTYEQYF

abundance: NA
j_gene: TRBJ2-5
v_gene: TRBV5-6
CDR3aa: CASSLVIIRDQETQYF

abundance: NA
j_gene: TRBJ2-2
v_gene: TRBV10-3
CDR3aa: CAIRPGTENTGELFF

abundance: NA
j_gene: TRBJ1-6
v_gene: TRBV5-1
CDR3aa: CASSRRQGESPLHF

abundance: NA
j_gene: TRBJ2-7
v_gene: TRBV20-1
CDR3aa: CSAPFSAYEQYF

abundance: NA
j_gene: TRBJ1-1
v_gene: TRBV30
CDR3aa: CAWKVGWGNTEAFF

abundance: NA
j_gene: TRBJ2-6
v_gene: TRBV5-1
CDR3aa: CASSLVRGVSYSGANVLTF

abundance: NA
j_gene: TRBJ2-2
v_gene: TRBV29-1
CDR3aa: CSVGLGHAPTGELFF

abundance: NA
j_gene: TRBJ2-1
v_gene: TRBV10-3
CDR3aa: CAIRGGTAEQFF

abundance: NA
j_gene: TRBJ1-4
v_gene: TRBV20-1
CDR3aa: CSVKRGGGPGEKLFF

abundance: NA
j_gene: TRBJ2-1
v_gene: TRBV12-3/TRBV12-4
CDR3aa: CASTTGGVYNEQFF

abundance: NA
j_gene: TRBJ2-2
v_gene: TRBV11-3
CDR3aa: CASSLDQVDTGELFF

abundance: NA
j_gene: TRBJ1-2
v_gene: TRBV6-2/TRBV6-3
CDR3aa: CASSNRRDNNYGYTF

abundance: NA
j_gene: TRBJ1-1
v_gene: TRBV20-1
CDR3aa: CSARSGGQTEAFF

abundance: NA
j_gene: TRBJ2-5
v_gene: TRBV6-5
CDR3aa: CASSYPGLAGDMNKETQYF

abundance: NA
j_gene: TRBJ2-5
v_gene: TRBV2
CDR3aa: CASSERGRGQETQYF